These 8 T cell receptor beta chains share one sample of origin, sequenced in a study of control samples from healthy donors and cancer patients. Profiling relied on immunoSEQ multiplex PCR, and the TCRdb table lists in-frame clones only, not all of them. The sample carries 100,000 to 150,000 clones, roughly 90% recorded once. Sequencing was performed on blood. The receptor set was obtained from a man younger than 30 in good health.

This chain connects TRBV11-3 to TRBJ2-3, with a weak D call TRBD1 (5 bases). The CDR3 is 13 amino acids. Germline assignment: CDR1 SGHNT and CDR2 YENEEA. The V and J ends lost 5 bases and 3 bases respectively, with 9 bases between them. The CDR3 DNA reads as TGTGCCAGCAGCGGCAGACAGACAGATACGCAGTATTTT. Its protein product is CASSGRQTDTQYF.

About this clone: Relative to the germline gene, one junction end is altered; a read error may explain this. V usage is TRBV12-3 or TRBV12-4 and J usage is TRBJ2-3; no clear D gene. This CDR3 spans 9 amino acids. The CDR3 nucleotides are TGTGCCAGCAGTCCGACACAAACTTGG. This sequence encodes CASSPTQTW.

The chain is built from TRBV7-9 and TRBJ1-2; 7 nucleotides align to TRBD1. J lost 6 bases, V lost 1 base, and 2 bases had no gene match. The CDR3 runs 13 residues. The V gene's germline CDR1 is SEHNR and CDR2 FQNEAQ (reference sequence). CDR3 coding DNA: TGTGCCAGCAGCTTAGGACAGGGAGATGGCTACACCTTC. This translates into CASSLGQGDGYTF.

The rearrangement joins TRBV6-1 to TRBJ2-3; 13 bases agree with TRBD2. CDR1 is MNHNS and CDR2 is SASEGT in the germline V gene. The V gene end was trimmed by 1 base and the J gene end by 3 bases; junction bases not matched to a gene: 1. The CDR3 extends over 16 amino acids. Here the CDR3 DNA reads TGTGCCAGCAGTGAAGGACTAGCGGGGGGTACAGATACGCAGTATTTT. Translating it yields CASSEGLAGGTDTQYF.

The rearrangement joins TRBV11-2 to TRBJ1-6, with D hard to call. Between the trimmed V and J ends, which lost 6 bases and 2 bases, there was a span of 5 bases. CDR3 length: 13 amino acids. Germline V gives CDR1 SGHAT, CDR2 FQNNGV. The CDR3 sequence: CASSSTYNSPLHF. DNA for the CDR3: TGTGCCAGCAGTTCGACCTATAATTCACCCCTCCACTTT.

The rearrangement links TRBV11-2 to TRBJ2-1; 7 bases match TRBD2. With V trimmed by 2 bases and J by 0 bases, 4 bases remained unmatched. Germline lookup yields CDR1 SGHAT and CDR2 FQNNGV. This CDR3 has 16 amino acids. In DNA form, the CDR3 reads TGTGCCAGCAGCTTATGGCGGGGGAGCTCCTACAATGAGCAGTTCTTC. It yields the protein CASSLWRGSSYNEQFF.

As for this clone: In the same sample, other DNA sequences code for this CDR3. The chain joins TRBV9 to TRBJ1-1; the D gene is possibly TRBD1 (5 bases). The germline gives CDR1 SGDLS, CDR2 YYNGEE. Between the trimmed V and J ends, which lost 2 bases and 2 bases, there was a span of 7 bases. This CDR3 comprises 13 residues. In DNA, the CDR3 is TGTGCCAGCAGCGTCCAGGGAAACACTGAAGCTTTCTTT. Its protein product is CASSVQGNTEAFF.

This sequence joins TRBV2 and TRBJ1-2; 9 bases are shared with TRBD1. The CDR3 is made up of 15 amino acids. Germline V lookup: CDR1 SNHLY, CDR2 FYNNEI. J lost 4 bases, V lost 1 base, and 4 bases had no gene match. For the CDR3, the DNA is TGTGCCAGCAGTGAAGGACAGGGGGACGTCTATGGCTACACCTTC. Translation gives CASSEGQGDVYGYTF.